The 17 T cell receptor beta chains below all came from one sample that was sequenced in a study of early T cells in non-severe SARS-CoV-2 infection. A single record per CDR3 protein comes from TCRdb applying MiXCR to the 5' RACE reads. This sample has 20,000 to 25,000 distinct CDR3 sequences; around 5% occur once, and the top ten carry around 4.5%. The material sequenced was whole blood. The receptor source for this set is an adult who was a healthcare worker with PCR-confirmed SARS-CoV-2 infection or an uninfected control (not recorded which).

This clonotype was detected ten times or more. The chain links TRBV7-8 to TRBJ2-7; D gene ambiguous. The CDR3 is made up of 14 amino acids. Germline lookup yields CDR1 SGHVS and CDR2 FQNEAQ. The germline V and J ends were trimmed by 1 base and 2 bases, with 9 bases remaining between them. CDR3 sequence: CASSLEGDPYEQYF. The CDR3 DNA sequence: TGTGCCAGCAGCTTAGAGGGCGACCCCTACGAGCAGTACTTC.

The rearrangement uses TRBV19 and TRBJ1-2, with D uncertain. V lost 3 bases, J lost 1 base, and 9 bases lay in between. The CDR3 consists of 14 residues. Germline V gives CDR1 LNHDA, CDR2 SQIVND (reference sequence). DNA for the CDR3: TGTGCCAGTAGTATCGGGCTTTTTAACTATGGCTACACCTTC. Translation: CASSIGLFNYGYTF.

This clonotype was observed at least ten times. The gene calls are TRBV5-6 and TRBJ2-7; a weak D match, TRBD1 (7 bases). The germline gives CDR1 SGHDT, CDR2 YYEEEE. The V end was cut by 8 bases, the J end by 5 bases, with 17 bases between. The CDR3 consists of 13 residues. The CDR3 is CASSLRGADEQYF. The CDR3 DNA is TGTGCCAGTTCCCTCAGGGGGGCCGACGAGCAGTACTTC. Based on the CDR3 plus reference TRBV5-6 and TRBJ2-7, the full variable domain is DAGVTQSPTHLIKTRGQQVTLRCSPKSGHDTVSWYQQALGQGPQFIFQYYEEEERQRGNFPDRFSGHQFPNYSSELNVNALLLGDSALYLCASSLRGADEQYFGPGTRLTVT.

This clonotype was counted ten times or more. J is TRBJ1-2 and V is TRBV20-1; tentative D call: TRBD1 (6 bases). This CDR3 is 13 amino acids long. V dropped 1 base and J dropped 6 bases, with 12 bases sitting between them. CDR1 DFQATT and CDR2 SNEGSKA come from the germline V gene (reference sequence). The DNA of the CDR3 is TGCAGTGCTAGAGTTAACAGGGAAGATGGCTACACCTTC. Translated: CSARVNREDGYTF.

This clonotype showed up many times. This CDR3 reads CASSKDRGLTGELFF. DNA for the CDR3: TGTGCCAGCAGCAAAGACAGGGGGCTCACCGGGGAGCTGTTTTTT. The chain uses TRBV7-3 and TRBJ2-2, with 10 positions matching TRBD1. Germline V lookup: CDR1 SGHTA, CDR2 FQGTGA. J gave up 4 bases and V 5 bases, and 4 bases lay outside the gene matches. This CDR3 has 15 amino acids.

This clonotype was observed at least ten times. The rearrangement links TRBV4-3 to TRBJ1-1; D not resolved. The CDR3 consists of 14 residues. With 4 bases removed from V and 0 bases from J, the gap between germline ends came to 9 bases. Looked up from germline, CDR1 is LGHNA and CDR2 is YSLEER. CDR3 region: CASSRGFMNTEAFF. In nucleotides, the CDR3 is TGCGCCAGCAGCCGCGGTTTCATGAACACTGAAGCTTTCTTT.

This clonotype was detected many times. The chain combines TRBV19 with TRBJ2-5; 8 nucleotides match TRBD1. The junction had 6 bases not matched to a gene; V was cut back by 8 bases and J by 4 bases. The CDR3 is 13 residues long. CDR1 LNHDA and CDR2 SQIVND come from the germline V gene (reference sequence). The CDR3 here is CASRRDRRETQYF. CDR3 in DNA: TGTGCCAGTCGCCGGGACAGGAGAGAGACCCAGTACTTC.

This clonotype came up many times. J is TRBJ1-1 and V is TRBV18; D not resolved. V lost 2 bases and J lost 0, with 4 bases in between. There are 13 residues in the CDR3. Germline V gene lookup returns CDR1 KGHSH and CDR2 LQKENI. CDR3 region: CASSPFLNTEAFF. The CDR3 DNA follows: TGTGCCAGCTCACCATTCTTGAACACTGAAGCTTTCTTT.

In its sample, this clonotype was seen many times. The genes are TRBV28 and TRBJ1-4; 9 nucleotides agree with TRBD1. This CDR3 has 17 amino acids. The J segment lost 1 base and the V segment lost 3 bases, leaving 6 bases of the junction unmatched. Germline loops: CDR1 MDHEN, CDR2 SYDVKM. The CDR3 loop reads CASSFNQDRGTNEKLFF. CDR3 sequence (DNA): TGTGCCAGCAGTTTTAACCAGGACAGGGGAACTAATGAAAAACTGTTTTTT.

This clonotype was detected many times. The CDR3 DNA is TGTGCCACCCGACAGGCCAGCCAGATACGGGCTTTCTTT. Its translation is CATRQASQIRAFF. The V gene is TRBV12-3 or TRBV12-4, the J gene TRBJ1-1, with a weak D call TRBD1 (6 bases). Trimming shortened V by 10 bases and J by 11 bases, and 23 bases separated the two germline ends. The CDR3 loop spans 13 amino acids.

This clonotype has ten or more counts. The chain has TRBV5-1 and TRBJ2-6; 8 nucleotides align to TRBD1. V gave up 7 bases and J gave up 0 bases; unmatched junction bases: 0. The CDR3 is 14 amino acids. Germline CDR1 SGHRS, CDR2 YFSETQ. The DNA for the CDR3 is TGCGCCAGCGGGACAGGCTCTGGGGCCAACGTCCTGACTTTC. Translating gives CASGTGSGANVLTF.

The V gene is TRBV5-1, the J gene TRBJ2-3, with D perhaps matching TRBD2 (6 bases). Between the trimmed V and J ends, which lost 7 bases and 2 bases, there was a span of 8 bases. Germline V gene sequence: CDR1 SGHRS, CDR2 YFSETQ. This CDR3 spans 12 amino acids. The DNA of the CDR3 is TGCGCCAGCCGGGACTTCACAGATACGCAGTATTTT. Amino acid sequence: CASRDFTDTQYF.

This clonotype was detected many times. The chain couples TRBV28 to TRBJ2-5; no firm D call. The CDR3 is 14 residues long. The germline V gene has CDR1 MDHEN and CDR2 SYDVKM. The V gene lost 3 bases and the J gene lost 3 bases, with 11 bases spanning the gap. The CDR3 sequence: CASSLTRREETQYF. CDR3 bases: TGTGCCAGCAGTTTGACACGCCGGGAAGAGACCCAGTACTTC.

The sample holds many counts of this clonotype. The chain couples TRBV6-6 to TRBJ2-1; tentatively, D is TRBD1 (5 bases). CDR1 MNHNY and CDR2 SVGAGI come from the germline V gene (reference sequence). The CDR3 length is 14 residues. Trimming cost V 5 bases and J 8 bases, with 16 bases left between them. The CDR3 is CASSVRTGNHEQFF. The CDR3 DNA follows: TGTGCCAGCAGTGTCCGAACAGGTAACCATGAGCAGTTCTTC.

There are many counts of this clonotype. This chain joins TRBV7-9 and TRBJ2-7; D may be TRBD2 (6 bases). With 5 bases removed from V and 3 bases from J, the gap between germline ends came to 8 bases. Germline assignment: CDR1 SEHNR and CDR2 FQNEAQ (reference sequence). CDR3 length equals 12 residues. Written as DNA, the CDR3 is TGTGCCAGCAGCCAGACTAGCTACGAGCAGTACTTC. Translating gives CASSQTSYEQYF.

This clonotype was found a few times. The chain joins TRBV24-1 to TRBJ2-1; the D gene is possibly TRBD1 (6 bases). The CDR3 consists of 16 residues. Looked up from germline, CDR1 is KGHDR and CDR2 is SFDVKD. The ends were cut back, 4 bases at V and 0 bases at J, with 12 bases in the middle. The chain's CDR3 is CATSDSTGSSYNEQFF. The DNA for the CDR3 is TGTGCCACCAGTGACTCCACAGGGAGCTCCTACAATGAGCAGTTCTTC.

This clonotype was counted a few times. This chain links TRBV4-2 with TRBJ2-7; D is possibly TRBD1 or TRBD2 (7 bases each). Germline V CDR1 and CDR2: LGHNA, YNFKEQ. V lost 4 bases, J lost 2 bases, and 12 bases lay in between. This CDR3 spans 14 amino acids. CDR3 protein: CASSPQGGPYEQYF. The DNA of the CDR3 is TGTGCCAGCAGCCCTCAGGGGGGGCCCTACGAGCAGTACTTC.